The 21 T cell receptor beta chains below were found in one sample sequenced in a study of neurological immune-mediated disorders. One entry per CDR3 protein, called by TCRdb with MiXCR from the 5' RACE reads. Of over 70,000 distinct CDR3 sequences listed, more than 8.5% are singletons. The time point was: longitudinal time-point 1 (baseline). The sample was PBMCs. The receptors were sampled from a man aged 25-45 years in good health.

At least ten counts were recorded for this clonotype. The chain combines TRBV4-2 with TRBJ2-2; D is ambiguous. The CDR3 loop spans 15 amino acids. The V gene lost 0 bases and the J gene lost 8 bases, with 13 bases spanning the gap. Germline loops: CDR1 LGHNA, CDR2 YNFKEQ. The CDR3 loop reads CASSQDWAQPGELFF. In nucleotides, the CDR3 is TGTGCCAGCAGCCAAGATTGGGCACAGCCGGGGGAGCTGTTTTTT.

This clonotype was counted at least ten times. CDR3 bases: TGCAGCGTTTCGACCGGGACTAGGGACAATGAGCAGTTCTTC. Amino acid sequence: CSVSTGTRDNEQFF. V gene TRBV29-1 combines with J gene TRBJ2-1; 8 nucleotides line up with TRBD2. Trimming took 5 bases from V and 5 from J; bases not matched to a gene: 8. The CDR3 is 14 amino acids. Germline CDR1 reads SQVTM; CDR2 reads ANQGSEA.

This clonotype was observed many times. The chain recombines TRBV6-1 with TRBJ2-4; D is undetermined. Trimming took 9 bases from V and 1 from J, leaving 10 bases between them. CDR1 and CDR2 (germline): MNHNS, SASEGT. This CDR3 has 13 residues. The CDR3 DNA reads TGTGCCAGTTTAGACTTTGCCAAAAACATTCAGTACTTC. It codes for CASLDFAKNIQYF.

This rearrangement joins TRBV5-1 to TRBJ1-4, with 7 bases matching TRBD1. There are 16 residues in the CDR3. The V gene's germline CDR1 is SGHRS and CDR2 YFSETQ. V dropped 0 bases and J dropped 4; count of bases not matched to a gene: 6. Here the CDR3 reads CASSLARTGDNEKLFF. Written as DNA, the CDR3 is TGCGCCAGCAGCTTGGCCCGGACAGGAGATAATGAAAAACTGTTTTTT.

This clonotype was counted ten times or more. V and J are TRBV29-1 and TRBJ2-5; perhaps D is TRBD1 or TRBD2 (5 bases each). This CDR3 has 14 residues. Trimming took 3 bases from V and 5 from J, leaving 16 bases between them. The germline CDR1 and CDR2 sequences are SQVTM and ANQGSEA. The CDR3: CSVEVQRGWETQYF. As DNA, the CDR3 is TGCAGCGTTGAGGTGCAGAGGGGCTGGGAGACCCAGTACTTC.

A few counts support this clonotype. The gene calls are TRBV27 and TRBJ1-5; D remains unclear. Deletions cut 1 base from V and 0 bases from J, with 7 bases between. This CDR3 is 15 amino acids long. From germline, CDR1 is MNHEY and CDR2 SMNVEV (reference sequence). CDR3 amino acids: CASSLFSHSNQPQHF. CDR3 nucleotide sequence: TGTGCCAGCAGTTTATTCAGCCATAGCAATCAGCCCCAGCATTTT.

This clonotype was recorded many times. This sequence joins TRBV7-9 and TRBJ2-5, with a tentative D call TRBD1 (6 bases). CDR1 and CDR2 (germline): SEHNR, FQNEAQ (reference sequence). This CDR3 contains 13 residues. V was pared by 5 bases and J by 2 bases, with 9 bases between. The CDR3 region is CASSPTGQETQYF. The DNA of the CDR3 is TGTGCCAGCAGCCCGACAGGACAAGAGACCCAGTACTTC.

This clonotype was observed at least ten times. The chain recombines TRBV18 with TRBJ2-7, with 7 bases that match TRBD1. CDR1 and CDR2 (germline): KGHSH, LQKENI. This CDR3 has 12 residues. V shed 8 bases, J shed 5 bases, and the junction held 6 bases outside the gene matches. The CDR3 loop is CASLGQANEQYF. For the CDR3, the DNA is TGTGCCAGCCTAGGACAGGCCAACGAGCAGTACTTC.

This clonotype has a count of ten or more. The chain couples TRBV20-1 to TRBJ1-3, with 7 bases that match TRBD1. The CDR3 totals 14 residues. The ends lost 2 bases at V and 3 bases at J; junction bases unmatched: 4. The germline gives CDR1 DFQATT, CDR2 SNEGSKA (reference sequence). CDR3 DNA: TGCAGTGCTAGACACGACAGGGATGGAAACACCATATATTTT. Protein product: CSARHDRDGNTIYF.

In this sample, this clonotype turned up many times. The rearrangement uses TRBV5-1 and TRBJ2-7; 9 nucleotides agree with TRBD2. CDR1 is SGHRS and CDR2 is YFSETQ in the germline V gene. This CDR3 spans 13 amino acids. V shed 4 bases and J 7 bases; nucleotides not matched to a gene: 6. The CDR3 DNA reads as TGCGCCAGCAGCCATAGCGGGAGTATGGAGCAGTACTTC. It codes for CASSHSGSMEQYF.

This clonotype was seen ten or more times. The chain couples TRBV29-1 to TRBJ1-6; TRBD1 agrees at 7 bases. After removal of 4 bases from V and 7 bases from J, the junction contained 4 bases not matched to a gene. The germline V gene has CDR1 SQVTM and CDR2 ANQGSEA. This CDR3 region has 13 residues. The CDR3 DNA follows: TGCAGCGTTGGATCAGGGGGGAATTCACCCCTCCACTTT. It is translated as CSVGSGGNSPLHF.

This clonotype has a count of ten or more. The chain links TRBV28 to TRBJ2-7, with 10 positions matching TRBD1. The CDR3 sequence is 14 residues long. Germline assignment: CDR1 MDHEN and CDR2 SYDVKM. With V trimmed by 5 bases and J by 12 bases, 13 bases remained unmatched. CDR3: CASSPGTGDARRYF. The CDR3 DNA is TGTGCCAGCAGTCCCGGGACAGGGGACGCCCGGCGGTACTTC.

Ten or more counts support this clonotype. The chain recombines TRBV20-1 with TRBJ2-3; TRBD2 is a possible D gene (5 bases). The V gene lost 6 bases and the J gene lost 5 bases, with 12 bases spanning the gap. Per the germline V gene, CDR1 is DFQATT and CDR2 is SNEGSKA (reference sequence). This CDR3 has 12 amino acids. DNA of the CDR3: TGCAGTGCCCTCCCCCGGGAAGATACGCAGTATTTT. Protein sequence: CSALPREDTQYF.

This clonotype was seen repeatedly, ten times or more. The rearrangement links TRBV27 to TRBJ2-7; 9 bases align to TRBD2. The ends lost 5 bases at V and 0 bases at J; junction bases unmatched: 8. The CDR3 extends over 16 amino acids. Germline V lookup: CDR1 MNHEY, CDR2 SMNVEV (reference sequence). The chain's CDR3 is CASSTYDSGSSYEQYF. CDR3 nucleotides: TGTGCCAGCAGTACATATGATAGCGGGAGCTCCTACGAGCAGTACTTC.

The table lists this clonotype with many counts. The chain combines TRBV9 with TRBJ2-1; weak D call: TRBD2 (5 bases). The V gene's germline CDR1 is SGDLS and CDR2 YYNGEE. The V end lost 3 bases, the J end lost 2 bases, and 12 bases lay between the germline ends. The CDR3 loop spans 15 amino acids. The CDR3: CASSAGWSTYNEQFF. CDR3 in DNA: TGTGCCAGCAGCGCGGGGTGGTCTACCTACAATGAGCAGTTCTTC. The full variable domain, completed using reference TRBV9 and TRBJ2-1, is DSGVTQTPKHLITATGQRVTLRCSPRSGDLSVYWYQQSLDQGLQFLIQYYNGEERAKGNILERFSAQQFPDLHSELNLSSLELGDSALYFCASSAGWSTYNEQFFGPGTRLTVL.

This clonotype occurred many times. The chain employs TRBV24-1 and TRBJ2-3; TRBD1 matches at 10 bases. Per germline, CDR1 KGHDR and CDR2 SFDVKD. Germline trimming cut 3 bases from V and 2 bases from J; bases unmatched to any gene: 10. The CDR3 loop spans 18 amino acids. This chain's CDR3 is CATSDPRDRGLNTDTQYF. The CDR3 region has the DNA TGTGCCACCAGTGATCCACGGGACAGGGGATTAAACACAGATACGCAGTATTTT.

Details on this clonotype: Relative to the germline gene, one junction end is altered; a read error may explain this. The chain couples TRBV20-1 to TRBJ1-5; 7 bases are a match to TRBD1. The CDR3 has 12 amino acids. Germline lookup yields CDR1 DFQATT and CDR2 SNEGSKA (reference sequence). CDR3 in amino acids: CSVPSGGQPQNF. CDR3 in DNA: TGCAGTGTCCCCTCAGGGGGTCAGCCCCAGAATTTT.

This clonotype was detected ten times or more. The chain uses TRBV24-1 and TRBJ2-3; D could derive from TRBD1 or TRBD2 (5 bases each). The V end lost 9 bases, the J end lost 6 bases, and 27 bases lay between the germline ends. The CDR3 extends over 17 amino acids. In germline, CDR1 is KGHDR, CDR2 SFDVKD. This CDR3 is CATGVVRGSGQLDTQYF. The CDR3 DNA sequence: TGTGCCACCGGAGTAGTGAGAGGGTCAGGGCAATTGGATACGCAGTATTTT.

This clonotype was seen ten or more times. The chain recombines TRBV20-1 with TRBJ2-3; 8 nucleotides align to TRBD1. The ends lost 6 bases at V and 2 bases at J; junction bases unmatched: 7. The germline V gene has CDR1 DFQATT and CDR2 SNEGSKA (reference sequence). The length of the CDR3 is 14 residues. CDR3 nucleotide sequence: TGCAGTGCCCGGACAGGGTTGGACACAGATACGCAGTATTTT. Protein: CSARTGLDTDTQYF.

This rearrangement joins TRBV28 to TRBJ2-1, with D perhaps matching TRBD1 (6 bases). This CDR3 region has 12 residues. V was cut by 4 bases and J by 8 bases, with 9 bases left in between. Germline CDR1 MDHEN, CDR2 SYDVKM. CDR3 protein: CASSSTGYEQFF. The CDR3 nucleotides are TGTGCCAGCAGTTCAACAGGGTATGAGCAGTTCTTC.

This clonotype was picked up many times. The CDR3 nucleotides read TGTGCCAGCAGCTTAGGGAAGCAGTACTTC. Encoded protein: CASSLGKQYF. This chain links TRBV11-2 with TRBJ2-7; D uncertain. Trimming shortened V by 1 base and J by 8 bases, and 3 bases separated the two germline ends. In germline, CDR1 is SGHAT, CDR2 FQNNGV. This CDR3 spans 10 amino acids. Drawing the rest from reference TRBV11-2 and TRBJ2-7, the complete variable domain is EAGVAQSPRYKIIEKRQSVAFWCNPISGHATLYWYQQILGQGPKLLIQFQNNGVVDDSQLPKDRFSAERLKGVDSTLKIQPAKLEDSAVYLCASSLGKQYFGPGTRLTVT.